Here is one T cell receptor beta chain with its context. The antigen remains undetermined. The record originates from a study of T cells in localized non-small cell lung cancer. Per germline, CDR1 SGHAT and CDR2 FQNNGV. The CDR3 runs to 12 residues. V gave up 7 bases and J gave up 1 base, with 7 bases separating them. General observations from the study: Appearance in adjacent lung was seen for a median 57 of the top 100 tumor clones.

Libraries were prepared by immunoSEQ multiplex PCR; TCRdb keeps only in-frame clonotypes and omits some of them. The sample contains about 25,000 clones, roughly nine tenths of which appear only once. Sequencing used peripheral blood, obtained before any cancer treatment. The receptor's source is a man between 40 and 70 years old with stage III squamous cell lung carcinoma. The gene calls are TRBV11-2 and TRBJ1-1; D remains unclear. CDR3 region: CASMAGNTEAFF. CDR3 DNA: TGTGCCAGCATGGCGGGGAACACTGAAGCTTTCTTT.